Below, one TCR beta chain is given with its context. As yet, its antigen is unknown. The data were obtained in a study of T cell responses to AZD1222 COVID-19 vaccine. Whole-study results and caveats: Distributed over spike, vaccine-associated CD4 TCRs predominated at 160-218 and 743-854. Females made up more of the donors, who were largely white British, and clonal diversity may have come out too low. Reports say nearly half of spike-specific TCRs go after unmutated variant regions.

Investigators merged groups given second doses at roughly 4 or roughly 12 weeks. The protocol was immunoSEQ multiplex PCR, while the TCRdb copy is restricted to in-frame clones and leaves out a portion. Of 110,000 or so clones in the sample, 86% are singletons; the top ten hold roughly 15%. Germline loops: CDR1 MNHEY, CDR2 SMNVEV (reference sequence). This CDR3 region has 14 residues. V lost 7 bases and J 6 bases, leaving 19 bases between the germline ends. V gene TRBV27 combines with J gene TRBJ2-7; D is perhaps TRBD2 (6 bases). The receptor was derived from an adult who received the AZD1222 COVID-19 vaccine. Sequencing used peripheral blood, obtained 28 days after the second AZD1222 dose. The CDR3: CASTDVQGGGEQYF. CDR3 DNA sequence: TGTGCCAGCACCGACGTGCAGGGAGGCGGCGAGCAGTACTTC.